These T cell receptor beta chains were read from a single sample in a study of shared clonotypes between healthy human individuals. TCRdb's copy holds only in-frame clones and misses some; the assay was immunoSEQ multiplex PCR. The data show 2 million to 2.5 million clones, roughly 91% seen once. Sequenced: naive CD8+ T cells from PBMCs. The receptors were gathered from a man in his late teens or twenties in good health. Some clones in this sample may be carry-over from other donors' samples. The CDR3 runs from the conserved cysteine through the conserved F or W. A D gene is named only where the DNA matches it firmly. The size entry is marked missing in some rows and otherwise reads once, few, many or a size class.

D	V	size	J	CDR3	DNA
NA	TRBV5-1	once	TRBJ2-7	CASSLTPRGHEQYF	TGCGCCAGCAGCTTGACTCCCAGGGGACACGAGCAGTACTTC
NA	TRBV27	once	TRBJ1-3	CASSITGNPGNTIYF	TGTGCCAGCAGTATCACAGGGAATCCTGGAAACACCATATATTTT
TRBD1	TRBV29-1	NA	TRBJ2-7	CSVEGGTGAYEQYF	TGCAGCGTTGAAGGCGGGACAGGCGCCTACGAGCAGTACTTC
NA	TRBV9	NA	TRBJ1-2	CASSPPPVASGYTF	TGTGCCAGCAGCCCCCCGCCGGTGGCCTCTGGCTACACCTTC
TRBD2	TRBV7-8	NA	TRBJ2-2	CASTETLAGPTGELFF	TGTGCCAGCACGGAAACGCTAGCGGGTCCCACCGGGGAGCTGTTTTTT
TRBD2	TRBV15	NA	TRBJ2-3	CATSGSSGTLADTQYF	TGTGCCACCAGCGGCTCTAGCGGGACATTGGCAGATACGCAGTATTTT
NA	TRBV25-1	NA	TRBJ2-5	CASSGERDRSSQETQYF	TGTGCCAGCAGTGGGGAGCGGGACAGGAGCTCCCAAGAGACCCAGTACTTC
NA	TRBV6-1	NA	TRBJ2-1	CASIQSYKDVEQFF	TGTGCCAGCATCCAATCCTACAAGGACGTGGAGCAGTTCTTC
NA	TRBV5-6	NA	TRBJ2-7	CASSLFIGAAAYEQYF	TGTGCCAGCAGCTTGTTTATCGGTGCAGCCGCCTACGAGCAGTACTTC
TRBD1	TRBV19	NA	TRBJ1-2	CATNKRDRYGYTF	TGTGCCACTAATAAAAGGGACAGATATGGCTACACCTTC
NA	TRBV29-1	NA	TRBJ2-3	CSVTRQDTDTQYF	TGCAGCGTTACCCGACAGGACACAGATACGCAGTATTTT
TRBD2	TRBV27	NA	TRBJ2-7	CASSSTSGGSSYEQYF	TGTGCCAGCAGTTCTACTAGCGGAGGAAGCTCCTACGAGCAGTACTTC
NA	TRBV28	NA	TRBJ1-2	CASSFNLWRGTGNGYTF	TGTGCCAGCAGTTTTAACTTATGGAGGGGAACAGGGAACGGCTACACCTTC
NA	TRBV19	NA	TRBJ2-1	CASSIFGGAHNEQFF	TGTGCCAGTAGTATTTTTGGGGGGGCACACAATGAGCAGTTCTTC
NA	TRBV29-1	NA	TRBJ2-1	CSVVGGFGAYNEQFF	TGCAGCGTTGTCGGCGGGTTTGGTGCCTACAATGAGCAGTTCTTC
TRBD1	TRBV5-1	NA	TRBJ1-1	CASSKDRDPEAFF	TGCGCCAGCAGCAAAGACAGGGACCCTGAAGCTTTCTTT
NA	TRBV6-5	NA	TRBJ1-2	CASSYSTRDGLYGYTF	TGTGCCAGCAGTTACTCGACTCGTGACGGACTCTATGGCTACACCTTC